The entry below gives a single T cell receptor (beta chain) sequence along with its context. Treatment noted: preoperative locoregional IRX-2 cytokine immunotherapy. Patients received preoperative, locoregional IRX-2 cytokine immunotherapy in a phase Ib study. This entry comes from a study of preoperative IRX-2 immunotherapy in early breast cancer. The data were produced by immunoSEQ multiplex PCR, yet TCRdb's version contains in-frame clones alone and is incomplete. This sample has 30,000 to 35,000 clones, with more than 90% found just once. The CDR3 runs to 15 residues. Germline-derived CDR1 and CDR2 are SGHAT and FQNNGV. V was cut by 1 base and J by 11 bases, with 20 bases left in between.

The material was obtained from a patient treated with IRX-2 immunotherapy. This TCR came from a human donor with breast cancer. The V call is TRBV11-2, the J call TRBJ2-5; D perhaps matches TRBD2 (6 bases). CDR3 sequence (DNA): TGTGCCAGCAGCTTAGTTCAGGGACTGATGGGAGAGCAGTACTTC. Its protein is CASSLVQGLMGEQYF.